The sequence of this T cell receptor (beta chain) was determined in a study of blood T cells in healthy people across ages. Germline CDR1 reads LGHNA; CDR2 reads YNFKEQ. This CDR3 is built from 17 residues. V lost 6 bases and J 0 bases, leaving 18 bases between the germline ends. A second roughly 6 to 11 cycle PCR used barcoded and J-beta primers. TCRdb re-derived calls from the 5' RACE reads in MiXCR, one entry per CDR3 protein. The repertoire holds about 1.5 million distinct CDR3 sequences, with around 42% as singletons. The specimen was blood. The rearrangement joins TRBV4-2 to TRBJ2-1; D not resolved. This clonotype originated in a woman between 18 and 30 years old in good health. CDR3 protein: CASSQTHTSSSYNEQFF. In DNA, the CDR3 is TGTGCCAGCAGTCAGACCCACACCTCGAGCTCCTACAATGAGCAGTTCTTC.